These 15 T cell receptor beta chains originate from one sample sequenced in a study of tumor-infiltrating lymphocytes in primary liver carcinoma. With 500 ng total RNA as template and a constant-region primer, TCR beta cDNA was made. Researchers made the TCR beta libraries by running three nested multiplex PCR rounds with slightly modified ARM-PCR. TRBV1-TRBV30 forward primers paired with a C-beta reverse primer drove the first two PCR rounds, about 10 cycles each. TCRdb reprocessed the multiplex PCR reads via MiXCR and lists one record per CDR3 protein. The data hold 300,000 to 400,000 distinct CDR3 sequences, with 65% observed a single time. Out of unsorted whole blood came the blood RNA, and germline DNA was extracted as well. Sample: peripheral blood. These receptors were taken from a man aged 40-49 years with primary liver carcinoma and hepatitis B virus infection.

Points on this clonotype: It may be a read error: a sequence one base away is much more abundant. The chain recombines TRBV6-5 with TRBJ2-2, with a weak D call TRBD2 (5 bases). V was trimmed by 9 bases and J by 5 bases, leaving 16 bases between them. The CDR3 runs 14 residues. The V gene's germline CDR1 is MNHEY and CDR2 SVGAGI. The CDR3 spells CASGSAPGTGELFF. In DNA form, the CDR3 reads TGTGCCAGTGGGTCGGCCCCGGGAACCGGGGAGCTGTTTTTT.

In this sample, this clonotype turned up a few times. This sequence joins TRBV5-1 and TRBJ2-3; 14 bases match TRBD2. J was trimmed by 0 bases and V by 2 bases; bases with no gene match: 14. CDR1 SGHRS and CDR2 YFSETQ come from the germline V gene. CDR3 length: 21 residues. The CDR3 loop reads CASSFGRDRRTSGRSTDTQYF. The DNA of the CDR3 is TGCGCCAGCAGCTTTGGCCGGGATAGGAGGACTAGCGGGAGGAGCACAGATACGCAGTATTTT.

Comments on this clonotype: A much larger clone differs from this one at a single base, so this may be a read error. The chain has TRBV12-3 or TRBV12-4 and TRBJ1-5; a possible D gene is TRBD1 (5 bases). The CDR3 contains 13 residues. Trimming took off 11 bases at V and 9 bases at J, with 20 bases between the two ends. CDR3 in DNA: TGTGCCGGCACCCCGGGGACCACCTCGCCCCAGCATTTT. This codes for CAGTPGTTSPQHF.

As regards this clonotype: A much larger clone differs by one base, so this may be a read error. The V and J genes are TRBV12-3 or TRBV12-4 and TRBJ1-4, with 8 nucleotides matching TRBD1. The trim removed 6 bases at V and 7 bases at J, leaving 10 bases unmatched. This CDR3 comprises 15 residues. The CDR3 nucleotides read TGTGCCAGCAGGAACACAGGGGGAGTGTGTGAAAAACTGTTTTTT. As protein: CASRNTGGVCEKLFF.

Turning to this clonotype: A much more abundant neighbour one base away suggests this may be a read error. CDR3 region: CTSSLVGSPQHF. CDR3 DNA sequence: TGTACCAGCAGTTTAGTCGGGAGCCCCCAGCATTTT. The chain joins TRBV12-3 or TRBV12-4 to TRBJ1-5; D ambiguous. The CDR3 consists of 12 residues.

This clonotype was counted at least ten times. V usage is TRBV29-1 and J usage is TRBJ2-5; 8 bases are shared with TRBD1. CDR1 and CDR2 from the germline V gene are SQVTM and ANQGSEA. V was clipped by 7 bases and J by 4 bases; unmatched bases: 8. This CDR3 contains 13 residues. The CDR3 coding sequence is TGCAGCGGTGCGACAGGGGTTGGAGAGACCCAGTACTTC. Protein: CSGATGVGETQYF.

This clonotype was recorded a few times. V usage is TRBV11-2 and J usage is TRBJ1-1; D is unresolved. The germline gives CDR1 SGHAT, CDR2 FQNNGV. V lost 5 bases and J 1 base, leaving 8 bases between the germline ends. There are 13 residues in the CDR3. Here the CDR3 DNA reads TGTGCCAGCAGCCTCGGGGAGAACACTGAAGCTTTCTTT. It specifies CASSLGENTEAFF.

CDR3 region: CSAREAFTDTQYF. The CDR3 DNA sequence: TGCAGTGCTAGAGAAGCGTTCACAGATACGCAGTATTTT. The J gene is TRBJ2-3, the V gene TRBV20-1; unclear D gene. The CDR3 has 13 residues. V gave up 0 bases and J gave up 2 bases, with 6 bases separating them. Germline-derived CDR1 and CDR2 are DFQATT and SNEGSKA (reference sequence).

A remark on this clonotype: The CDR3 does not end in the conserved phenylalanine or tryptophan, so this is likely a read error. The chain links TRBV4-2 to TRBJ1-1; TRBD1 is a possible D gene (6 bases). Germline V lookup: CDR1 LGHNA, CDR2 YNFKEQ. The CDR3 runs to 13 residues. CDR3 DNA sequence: TGCGCCAGCAACCGGGGGGCCGGCACTGAAGCTTTCCTA. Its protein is CASNRGAGTEAFL.

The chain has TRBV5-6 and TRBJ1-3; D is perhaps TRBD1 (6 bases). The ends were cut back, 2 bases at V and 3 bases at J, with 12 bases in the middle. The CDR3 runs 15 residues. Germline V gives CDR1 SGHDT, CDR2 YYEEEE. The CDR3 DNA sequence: TGTGCCAGCAGCTTACTTACAGGGAATGGAAACACCATATATTTT. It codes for CASSLLTGNGNTIYF.

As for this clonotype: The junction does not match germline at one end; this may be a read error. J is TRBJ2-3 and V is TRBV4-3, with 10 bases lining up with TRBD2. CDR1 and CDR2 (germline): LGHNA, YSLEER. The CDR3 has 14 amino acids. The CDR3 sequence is CACSTTSGTDTQYF. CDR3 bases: TGCGCCTGCAGCACGACTAGCGGGACAGATACGCAGTATTTT.

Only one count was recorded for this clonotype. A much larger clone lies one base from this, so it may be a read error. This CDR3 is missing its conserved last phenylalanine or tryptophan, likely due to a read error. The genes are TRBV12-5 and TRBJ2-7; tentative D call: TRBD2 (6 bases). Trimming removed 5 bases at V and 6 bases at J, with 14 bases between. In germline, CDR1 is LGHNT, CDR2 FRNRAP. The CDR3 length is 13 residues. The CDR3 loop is CASGPEPGGEQYL. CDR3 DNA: TGTGCTAGTGGTCCAGAGCCCGGGGGCGAGCAGTACCTC.

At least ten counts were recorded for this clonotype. The CDR3 region has the DNA TGCAGCGTTGATTTACCGGGAGCGGGCGAGCAGTACTTC. Residues: CSVDLPGAGEQYF. The V call is TRBV29-1, the J call TRBJ2-7; D possibly corresponds to TRBD2 (6 bases). Germline CDR1 and CDR2: SQVTM and ANQGSEA. V lost 3 bases and J lost 6, with 15 bases in between. The CDR3 extends over 13 amino acids.

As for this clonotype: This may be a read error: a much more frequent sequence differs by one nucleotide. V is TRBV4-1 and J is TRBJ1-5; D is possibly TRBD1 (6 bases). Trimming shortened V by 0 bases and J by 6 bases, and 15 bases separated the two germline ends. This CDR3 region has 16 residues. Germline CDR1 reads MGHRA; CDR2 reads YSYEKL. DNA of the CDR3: TGCGCCAGCAGCCAAGATTCGCACAGGGATGTTCAGCCCCAGCATTTT. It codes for CASSQDSHRDVQPQHF.

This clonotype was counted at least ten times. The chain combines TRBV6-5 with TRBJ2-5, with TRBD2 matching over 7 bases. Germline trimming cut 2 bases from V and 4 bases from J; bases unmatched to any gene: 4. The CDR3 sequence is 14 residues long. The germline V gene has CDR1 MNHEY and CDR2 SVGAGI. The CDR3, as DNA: TGTGCCAGCAGTTACGAGGGGAGGGGAGAGACCCAGTACTTC. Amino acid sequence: CASSYEGRGETQYF.